Shown below are 5 T cell receptor beta chains from a single sample sequenced in a study of CD8 T cells in ankylosing spondylitis. TCRdb re-analysed the 5' RACE reads in MiXCR, keeping a single row per CDR3 protein. The sample shows about 260,000 distinct CDR3 sequences, about 20% of them seen only once. What was sequenced was blood, either unsorted or a sorted T cell fraction (not recorded which). The origin of the receptors is a male donor with ankylosing spondylitis or in good health (not recorded which).

The rearrangement joins TRBV6-2 or TRBV6-3 to TRBJ1-5; D call uncertain. V dropped 4 bases and J dropped 9 bases, with 13 bases sitting between them. The germline CDR1 and CDR2 sequences are MNHEY and SVGEGT. The CDR3 runs to 13 residues. In nucleotides, the CDR3 is TGTGCCAGCAGTTTAACCCGTACCCTGCCCCAGCATTTT. Its translation: CASSLTRTLPQHF.

This clonotype has a handful of counts. The chain couples TRBV27 to TRBJ2-3, with 8 bases matching TRBD2. The CDR3 is 17 amino acids. V lost 4 bases, J lost 0 bases, and 9 bases stayed unmatched. The germline V gene has CDR1 MNHEY and CDR2 SMNVEV (reference sequence). For the CDR3, the DNA is TGTGCCAGCAGTTCAAGGCCAACTAGCGGCAGCACAGATACGCAGTATTTT. It translates to CASSSRPTSGSTDTQYF.

This clonotype came up a few times. V usage is TRBV12-3 or TRBV12-4 and J usage is TRBJ2-5, with a tentative D call TRBD2 (7 bases). The germline V and J ends were trimmed by 4 bases and 2 bases, with 11 bases remaining between them. CDR3 length: 14 amino acids. The CDR3 loop is CASSWGGQQETQYF. The CDR3 DNA reads as TGTGCCAGCAGTTGGGGGGGCCAGCAAGAGACCCAGTACTTC.

At least ten counts were recorded for this clonotype. The J gene is TRBJ1-1, the V gene TRBV29-1, with a possible D match to TRBD1 (5 bases). This CDR3 is built from 14 residues. Trimming shortened V by 7 bases and J by 1 base, and 16 bases separated the two germline ends. In germline, CDR1 is SQVTM, CDR2 ANQGSEA. The CDR3 is CSAALGATNTEAFF. In nucleotides, the CDR3 is TGCAGCGCCGCGCTTGGGGCGACGAACACTGAAGCTTTCTTT.

This sequence joins TRBV5-1 and TRBJ1-1; 9 bases map to TRBD1. The CDR3 extends over 14 amino acids. Germline V gene data show CDR1 as SGHRS and CDR2 as YFSETQ. The V segment lost 4 bases and the J segment 4 bases; nucleotides outside the gene matches: 5. Here the CDR3 DNA reads TGCGCCAGCAGCACCCGGGACAGGGCCACTGAAGCTTTCTTT. Amino acids: CASSTRDRATEAFF. Full variable domain (remainder filled in from reference TRBV5-1 and TRBJ1-1): KAGVTQTPRYLIKTRGQQVTLSCSPISGHRSVSWYQQTPGQGLQFLFEYFSETQRNKGNFPGRFSGRQFSNSRSEMNVSTLELGDSALYLCASSTRDRATEAFFGQGTRLTVV.